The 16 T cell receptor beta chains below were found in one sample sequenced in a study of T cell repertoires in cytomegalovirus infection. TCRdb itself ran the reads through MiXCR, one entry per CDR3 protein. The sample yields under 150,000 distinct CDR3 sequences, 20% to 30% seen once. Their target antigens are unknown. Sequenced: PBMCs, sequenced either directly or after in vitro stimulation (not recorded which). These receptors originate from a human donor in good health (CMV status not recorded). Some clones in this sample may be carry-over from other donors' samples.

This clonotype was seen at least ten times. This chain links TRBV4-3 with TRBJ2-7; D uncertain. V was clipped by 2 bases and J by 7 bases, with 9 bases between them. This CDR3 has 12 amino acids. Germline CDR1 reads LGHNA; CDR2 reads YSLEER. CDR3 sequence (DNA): TGCGCCAGCAGCCAATCATTTGGGGAGCAGTACTTC. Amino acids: CASSQSFGEQYF.

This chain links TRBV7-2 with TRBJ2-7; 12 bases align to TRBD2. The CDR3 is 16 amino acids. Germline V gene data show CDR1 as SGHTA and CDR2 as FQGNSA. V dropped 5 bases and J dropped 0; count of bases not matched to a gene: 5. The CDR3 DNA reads TGTGCCAGCAGCCAACTAGCGGGAGGCCCCTCCTACGAGCAGTACTTC. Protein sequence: CASSQLAGGPSYEQYF. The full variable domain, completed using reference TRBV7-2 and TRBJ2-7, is GAGVSQSPSNKVTEKGKDVELRCDPISGHTALYWYRQSLGQGLEFLIYFQGNSAPDKSGLPSDRFSAERTGGSVSTLTIQRTQQEDSAVYLCASSQLAGGPSYEQYFGPGTRLTVT.

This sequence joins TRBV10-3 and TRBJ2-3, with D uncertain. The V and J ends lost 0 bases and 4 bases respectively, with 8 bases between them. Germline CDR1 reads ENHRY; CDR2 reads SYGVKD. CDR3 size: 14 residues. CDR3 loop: CAISESGTADTQYF. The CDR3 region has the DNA TGTGCCATCAGTGAGTCGGGTACGGCAGATACGCAGTATTTT.

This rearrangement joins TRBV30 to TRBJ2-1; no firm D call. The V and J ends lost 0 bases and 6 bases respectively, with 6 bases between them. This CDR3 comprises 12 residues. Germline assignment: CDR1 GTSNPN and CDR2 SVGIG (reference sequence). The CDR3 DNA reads TGTGCCTGGAGTGTGATTTTCAATGAGCAGTTCTTC. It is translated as CAWSVIFNEQFF.

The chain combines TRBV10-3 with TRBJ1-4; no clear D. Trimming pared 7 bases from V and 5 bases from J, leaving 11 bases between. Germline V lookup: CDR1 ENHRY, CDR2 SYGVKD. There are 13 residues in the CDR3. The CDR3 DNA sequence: TGTGCCATCACTAAGGAGCAGAATGAAAAACTGTTTTTT. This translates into CAITKEQNEKLFF.

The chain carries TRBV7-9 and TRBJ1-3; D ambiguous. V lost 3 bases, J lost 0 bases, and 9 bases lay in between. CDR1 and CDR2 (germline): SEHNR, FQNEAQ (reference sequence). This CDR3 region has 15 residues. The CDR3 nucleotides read TGTGCCAGCAGCTTTACGACGGGCTCTGGAAACACCATATATTTT. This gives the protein CASSFTTGSGNTIYF.

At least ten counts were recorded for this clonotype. The CDR3 DNA follows: TGTGCCAGCAGCCCCCCGAACGTTGGGTCTAGCGGGACAGATACGCAGTATTTT. Translated: CASSPPNVGSSGTDTQYF. This chain connects TRBV7-6 to TRBJ2-3; 8 nucleotides align to TRBD2. The J segment lost 3 bases and the V segment lost 5 bases, leaving 16 bases of the junction unmatched. The CDR3 loop spans 18 amino acids. Per the germline V gene, CDR1 is SGHVS and CDR2 is FNYEAQ.

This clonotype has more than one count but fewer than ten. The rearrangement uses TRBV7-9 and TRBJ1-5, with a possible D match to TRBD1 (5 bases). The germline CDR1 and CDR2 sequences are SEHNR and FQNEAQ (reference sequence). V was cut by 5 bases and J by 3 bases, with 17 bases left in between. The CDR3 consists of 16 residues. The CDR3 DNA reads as TGTGCCAGCAGCAAGTACAGGTTGGGGAACAATCAGCCCCAGCATTTT. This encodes CASSKYRLGNNQPQHF.

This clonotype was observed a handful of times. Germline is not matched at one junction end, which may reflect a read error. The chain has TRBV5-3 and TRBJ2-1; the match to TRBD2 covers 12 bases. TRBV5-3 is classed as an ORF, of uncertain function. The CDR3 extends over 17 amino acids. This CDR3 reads CASSLGLAGSSYNEQFF. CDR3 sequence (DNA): TGTGCCAGCAGCTTAGGACTAGCGGGAAGCTCCTACAATGAGCAGTTCTTC.

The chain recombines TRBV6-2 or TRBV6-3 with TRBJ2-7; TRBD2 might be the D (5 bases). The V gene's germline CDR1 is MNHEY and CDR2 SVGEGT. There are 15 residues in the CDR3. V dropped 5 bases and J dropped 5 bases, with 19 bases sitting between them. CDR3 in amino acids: CASSPLGLRGNEQYF. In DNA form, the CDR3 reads TGTGCCAGCAGTCCCCTAGGACTCCGAGGGAACGAGCAGTACTTC.

CDR3 region: CASRGTSGRPPYNEQFF. In nucleotides, the CDR3 is TGTGCCAGCAGGGGGACTAGCGGGAGGCCCCCCTACAATGAGCAGTTCTTC. The chain uses TRBV6-6 and TRBJ2-1; 15 bases are shared with TRBD2. The CDR3 loop spans 17 amino acids. The V gene's germline CDR1 is MNHNY and CDR2 SVGAGI (reference sequence). The J segment lost 2 bases and the V segment lost 6 bases, leaving 5 bases of the junction unmatched.

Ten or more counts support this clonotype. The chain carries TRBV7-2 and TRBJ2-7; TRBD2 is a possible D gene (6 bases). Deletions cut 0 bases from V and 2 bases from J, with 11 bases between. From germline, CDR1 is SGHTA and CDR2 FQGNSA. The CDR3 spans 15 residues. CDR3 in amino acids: CASSLAGGITYEQYF. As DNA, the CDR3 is TGTGCCAGCAGCTTAGCAGGCGGGATTACCTACGAGCAGTACTTC.

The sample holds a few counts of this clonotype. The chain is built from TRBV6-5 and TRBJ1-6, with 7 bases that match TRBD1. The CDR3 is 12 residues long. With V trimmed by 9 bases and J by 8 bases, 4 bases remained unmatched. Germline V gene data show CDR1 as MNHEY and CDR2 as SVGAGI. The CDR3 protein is CASRTGYSPLHF. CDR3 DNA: TGTGCCAGTAGGACAGGCTATTCACCCCTCCACTTT.

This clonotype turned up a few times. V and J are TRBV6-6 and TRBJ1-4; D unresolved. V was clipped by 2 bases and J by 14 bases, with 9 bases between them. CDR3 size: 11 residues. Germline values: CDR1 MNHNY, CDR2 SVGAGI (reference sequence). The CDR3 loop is CASSYERALFF. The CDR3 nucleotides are TGTGCCAGCAGTTACGAGAGGGCCCTGTTTTTT.

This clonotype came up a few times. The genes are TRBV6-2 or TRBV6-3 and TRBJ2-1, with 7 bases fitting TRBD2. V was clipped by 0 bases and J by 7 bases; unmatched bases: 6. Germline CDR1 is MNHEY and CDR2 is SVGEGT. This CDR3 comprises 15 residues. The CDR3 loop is CASSYSAGAGNEQFF. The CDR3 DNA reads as TGTGCCAGCAGTTACTCCGCGGGAGCGGGGAATGAGCAGTTCTTC.

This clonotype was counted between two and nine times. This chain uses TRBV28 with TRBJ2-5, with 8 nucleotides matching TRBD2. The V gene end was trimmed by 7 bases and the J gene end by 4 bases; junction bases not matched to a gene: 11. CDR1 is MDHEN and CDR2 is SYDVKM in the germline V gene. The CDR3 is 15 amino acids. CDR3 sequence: CASTPGLGWSETQYF. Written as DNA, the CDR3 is TGTGCCAGCACACCGGGACTAGGTTGGTCAGAGACCCAGTACTTC.